The 4 T cell receptor beta chains below come from one sample, sequenced in a study of blood T cells in healthy people across ages. The second PCR ran roughly 6 to 12 cycles with a sample-barcoded 5' primer and J-beta primers. TCRdb ran MiXCR on the 5' RACE reads and lists one entry per CDR3 protein. The sample records about 1,400,000 distinct CDR3 sequences, approximately 42% being singletons. The sample comprised blood. Source of these receptors: a woman under 30 in good health.

This clonotype has a handful of counts. This chain connects TRBV12-3 or TRBV12-4 to TRBJ2-2, with a weak D call TRBD2 (6 bases). CDR3 length: 15 residues. The V end lost 11 bases, the J end lost 2 bases, and 18 bases lay between the germline ends. The CDR3 loop reads CACGAGGINTGELFF. Here the CDR3 DNA reads TGTGCCTGCGGGGCAGGCGGAATTAACACCGGGGAGCTGTTTTTT.

This clonotype was observed a few times. The chain employs TRBV6-2 or TRBV6-3 and TRBJ2-3, with a weak D call TRBD1 (5 bases). Trimming removed 7 bases from V and 2 bases from J, with 16 bases in between. The germline gives CDR1 MNHEY, CDR2 SVGEGT. The CDR3 loop spans 15 amino acids. The CDR3 sequence: CASIRGLGDTDTQYF. In DNA, the CDR3 is TGTGCCAGCATTCGTGGGCTAGGGGACACAGATACGCAGTATTTT.

This rearrangement joins TRBV20-1 to TRBJ2-7; TRBD2 agrees at 8 bases. CDR3 size: 12 residues. CDR1 and CDR2 (germline): DFQATT, SNEGSKA (reference sequence). Trimming at V came to 3 bases and at J to 5 bases, leaving 3 bases not matched to a gene. The CDR3 bases are TGCAGTGCTAGCGGGGGGGAGGACGAGCAGTACTTC. It translates to CSASGGEDEQYF.

This clonotype was picked up a small number of times. The V call is TRBV6-5, the J call TRBJ2-1; a possible D gene is TRBD2 (7 bases). Germline CDR1 MNHEY, CDR2 SVGAGI. Trimming cost V 2 bases and J 9 bases, with 11 bases left between them. This CDR3 is built from 13 residues. The CDR3 nucleotides read TGTGCCAGCAGTTACGGGGGGGCCGGTGAGCAGTTCTTC. It encodes CASSYGGAGEQFF.